This T cell receptor (beta chain) was recorded in a study of T cell responses to AZD1222 COVID-19 vaccine. On the study more broadly: Pooled samples include second doses given at about 4 or 12 weeks.

Broader study findings: No day 14 peak samples; only post-peak repertoires were characterized. Dominant at 160-218 and 743-854, vaccine-associated CD4 TCRs also spanned spike. White British people made up most donors, females outnumbered males, and clonal diversity was possibly underestimated.

Trimming at V came to 2 bases and at J to 0 bases, leaving 16 bases not matched to a gene. The germline V gene encodes CDR1 MNHNS and CDR2 SASEGT. This CDR3 comprises 20 residues. A remark on this clone: Its antigen is as yet unknown.

The repertoire was sequenced with immunoSEQ multiplex PCR; TCRdb's copy has only in-frame clones and lacks some. The table includes approximately 100,000 clones, around nine tenths detected once. The sequencing used peripheral blood, collected on day 0 of AZD1222 vaccination. The J gene is TRBJ1-5, the V gene TRBV6-1, with 7 bases lining up with TRBD1. The receptor was isolated from an adult in good health. The DNA of the CDR3 is TGTGCCAGCAGTGAATTTCGGACAGGCCCCTTATTGGTTAGCAATCAGCCCCAGCATTTT. It codes for CASSEFRTGPLLVSNQPQHF.